The 18 T cell receptor beta chains listed next were all sequenced from one sample in a study of OX40 agonist ivuxolimab in advanced cancers. Profiled with immunoSEQ multiplex PCR; TCRdb holds only in-frame clones, not every one. This sample has over 60,000 clones, with about nine tenths found just once. The sample was CD4+ or CD8+ T cells sorted from blood, taken in a trial of the OX40 agonist ivuxolimab. The receptors originated from an adult with an advanced solid tumor such as melanoma, head and neck, liver or kidney cancer.

V usage is TRBV9 and J usage is TRBJ2-1, with D maybe TRBD1 (6 bases). The germline V gene encodes CDR1 SGDLS and CDR2 YYNGEE. Trimming shortened V by 2 bases and J by 1 base, and 10 bases separated the two germline ends. The CDR3 contains 15 residues. DNA for the CDR3: TGTGCCAGCAGCGTCGTGACAGGTTCCTACAATGAGCAGTTCTTC. It specifies CASSVVTGSYNEQFF.

The rearrangement uses TRBV2 and TRBJ2-1; D might be TRBD2 (6 bases). The V and J ends lost 3 bases and 13 bases respectively, with 19 bases between them. The length of the CDR3 is 14 residues. In germline, CDR1 is SNHLY, CDR2 FYNNEI. CDR3 in DNA: TGTGCCAGCAGTGACGGTAGCGGTCTATGGAGACAGTTCTTC. Residues: CASSDGSGLWRQFF.

The chain recombines TRBV13 with TRBJ1-5; TRBD1 matches 7 bases. Germline V gene sequence: CDR1 PRHDT, CDR2 FYEKMQ (reference sequence). The ends lost 5 bases at V and 6 bases at J; junction bases unmatched: 4. CDR3 length: 13 residues. CDR3 coding DNA: TGTGCCAGCAGCGAGGGACAGACTCAGCCCCAGCATTTT. It encodes CASSEGQTQPQHF.

The chain couples TRBV14 to TRBJ2-1; D unresolved. Trimming removed 4 bases from V and 4 bases from J, with 11 bases in between. Germline CDR1 and CDR2: SGHDN and FVKESK. This CDR3 is built from 14 residues. DNA for the CDR3: TGTGCCAGCAGCCCCCGGACCACGTACAATGAGCAGTTCTTC. This gives the protein CASSPRTTYNEQFF.

V usage is TRBV28 and J usage is TRBJ1-3; 9 bases align to TRBD1. The CDR3 has 16 amino acids. Germline CDR1 is MDHEN and CDR2 is SYDVKM. Unmatched junction bases numbered 13, after V lost 10 bases and J lost 3 bases. This CDR3 is CAILRRTGGGGNTIYF. The DNA of the CDR3 is TGTGCCATCCTCCGGAGAACAGGGGGCGGTGGAAACACCATATATTTT.

This chain connects TRBV6-1 to TRBJ2-7; TRBD2 is a possible D gene (5 bases). Germline V lookup: CDR1 MNHNS, CDR2 SASEGT. The V and J ends lost 6 bases and 2 bases respectively, with 8 bases between them. The CDR3 is 12 residues long. The CDR3 nucleotides read TGTGCCAGCAGCCCCGGGGCCTACGAGCAGTACTTC. Translated, it gives CASSPGAYEQYF.

The rearrangement uses TRBV7-9 and TRBJ1-2, with 7 nucleotides matching TRBD1. The CDR3 totals 13 residues. Germline CDR1 and CDR2: SEHNR and FQNEAQ (reference sequence). J was trimmed by 6 bases and V by 3 bases; bases with no gene match: 4. The CDR3 spells CASSLTGNDGYTF. Written as DNA, the CDR3 is TGTGCCAGCAGCTTGACAGGGAACGATGGCTACACCTTC. The variable domain in full, completed from reference TRBV7-9 and TRBJ1-2, reads DTGVSQNPRHKITKRGQNVTFRCDPISEHNRLYWYRQTLGQGPEFLTYFQNEAQLEKSRLLSDRFSAERPKGSFSTLEIQRTEQGDSAMYLCASSLTGNDGYTFGSGTRLTVV.

V and J are TRBV4-1 and TRBJ2-1; no clear D. The germline V gene has CDR1 MGHRA and CDR2 YSYEKL. There are 16 residues in the CDR3. Trimming took off 0 bases at V and 3 bases at J, with 12 bases between the two ends. In DNA, the CDR3 is TGCGCCAGCAGCCAAGAGTACCGAAACTTCTACAATGAGCAGTTCTTC. Its protein is CASSQEYRNFYNEQFF.

The rearrangement links TRBV7-2 to TRBJ2-2; D is unclear. This CDR3 region has 14 residues. V was clipped by 5 bases and J by 3 bases, with 10 bases between them. Germline CDR1 reads SGHTA; CDR2 reads FQGNSA. CDR3 in amino acids: CASSPLVYTGELFF. The CDR3 nucleotides read TGTGCCAGCAGCCCCCTCGTCTACACCGGGGAGCTGTTTTTT.

This sequence joins TRBV20-1 and TRBJ2-7, with D unclear. This CDR3 has 9 amino acids. The V end was cut by 3 bases, the J end by 7 bases, with 4 bases between. In germline, CDR1 is DFQATT, CDR2 SNEGSKA (reference sequence). For the CDR3, the DNA is TGCAGTGCTAGGGAAGAGCAGTACTTC. The encoded protein is CSAREEQYF.

The chain joins TRBV2 to TRBJ2-5, with TRBD2 identical over 14 bases. This CDR3 has 16 residues. Germline V gene data show CDR1 as SNHLY and CDR2 as FYNNEI. The V gene end was trimmed by 6 bases and the J gene end by 2 bases; junction bases not matched to a gene: 5. CDR3 in amino acids: CASRRLAGGPQETQYF. DNA of the CDR3: TGTGCCAGCAGAAGACTAGCGGGAGGGCCTCAAGAGACCCAGTACTTC.

The chain joins TRBV6-1 to TRBJ1-5; 7 nucleotides line up with TRBD1. The V and J ends lost 4 bases and 0 bases, in that order; junction bases with no gene match: 9. Germline V gene lookup returns CDR1 MNHNS and CDR2 SASEGT. This CDR3 has 17 amino acids. CDR3 region: CASSGKGTAHSNQPQHF. CDR3 bases: TGTGCCAGCAGTGGCAAAGGGACAGCCCATAGCAATCAGCCCCAGCATTTT.

V usage is TRBV25-1 and J usage is TRBJ1-6, with no clear D. Germline V gene data show CDR1 as MGHDK and CDR2 as SYGVNS. V was pared by 2 bases and J by 14 bases, with 25 bases between. The CDR3 has 17 amino acids. CDR3 residues: CASSESPSSTSSFALHF. The CDR3 DNA follows: TGTGCCAGCAGTGAAAGCCCCTCGTCAACCAGTTCCTTTGCCCTCCACTTT.

This chain uses TRBV28 with TRBJ1-5; unclear D gene. V lost 5 bases, J lost 0 bases, and 5 bases lay in between. The CDR3 is made up of 13 amino acids. CDR1 and CDR2 from the germline V gene are MDHEN and SYDVKM. The CDR3 DNA is TGTGCCAGCAGTGATTATAGCAATCAGCCCCAGCATTTT. It translates to CASSDYSNQPQHF.

V usage is TRBV30 and J usage is TRBJ1-1; 10 positions match TRBD1. Germline V gives CDR1 GTSNPN, CDR2 SVGIG (reference sequence). Trimming at V came to 5 bases and at J to 2 bases, leaving 5 bases not matched to a gene. The CDR3 runs 14 residues. The CDR3 reads CAWDRGQKNTEAFF. The DNA of the CDR3 is TGTGCCTGGGACAGGGGGCAGAAAAACACTGAAGCTTTCTTT.

The rearrangement links TRBV9 to TRBJ1-1, with TRBD1 as a possible D gene (5 bases). Trimming took 6 bases from V and 11 from J, leaving 23 bases between them. The CDR3 loop spans 14 amino acids. The germline V gene encodes CDR1 SGDLS and CDR2 YYNGEE. CDR3 sequence: CASTDKVGDLGAFF. The CDR3 DNA follows: TGTGCCAGCACCGACAAGGTGGGGGATCTCGGGGCTTTCTTT.

V and J are TRBV7-9 and TRBJ2-7; the match to TRBD1 covers 11 bases. This CDR3 has 14 residues. V lost 8 bases to trimming and J lost 4 bases; unmatched junction nucleotides: 7. The germline V gene encodes CDR1 SEHNR and CDR2 FQNEAQ (reference sequence). The CDR3 reads CASGPGQGAYEQYF. The CDR3 coding sequence is TGTGCCAGCGGGCCTGGACAGGGGGCGTACGAGCAGTACTTC.

This clone was observed a handful of times. The chain employs TRBV5-1 and TRBJ1-6, with a possible D match to TRBD1 (6 bases). The CDR3 is 14 residues long. Germline values: CDR1 SGHRS, CDR2 YFSETQ. V lost 2 bases and J lost 17, with 20 bases in between. The CDR3 sequence is CASSFGGAGELVHF. CDR3 nucleotides: TGCGCCAGCAGCTTTGGGGGCGCAGGGGAATTAGTCCACTTT.